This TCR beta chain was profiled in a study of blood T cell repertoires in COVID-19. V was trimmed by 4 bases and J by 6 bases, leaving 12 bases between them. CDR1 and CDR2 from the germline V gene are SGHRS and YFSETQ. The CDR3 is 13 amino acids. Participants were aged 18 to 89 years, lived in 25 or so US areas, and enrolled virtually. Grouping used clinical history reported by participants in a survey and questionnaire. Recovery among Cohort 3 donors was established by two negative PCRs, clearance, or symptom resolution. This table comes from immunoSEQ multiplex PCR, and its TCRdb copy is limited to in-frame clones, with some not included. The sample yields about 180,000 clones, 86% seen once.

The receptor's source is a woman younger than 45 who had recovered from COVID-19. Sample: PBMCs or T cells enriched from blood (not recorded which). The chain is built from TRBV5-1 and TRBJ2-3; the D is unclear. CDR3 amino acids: CASSHGEADTQYF. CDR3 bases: TGCGCCAGCAGCCACGGAGAGGCGGATACGCAGTATTTT.